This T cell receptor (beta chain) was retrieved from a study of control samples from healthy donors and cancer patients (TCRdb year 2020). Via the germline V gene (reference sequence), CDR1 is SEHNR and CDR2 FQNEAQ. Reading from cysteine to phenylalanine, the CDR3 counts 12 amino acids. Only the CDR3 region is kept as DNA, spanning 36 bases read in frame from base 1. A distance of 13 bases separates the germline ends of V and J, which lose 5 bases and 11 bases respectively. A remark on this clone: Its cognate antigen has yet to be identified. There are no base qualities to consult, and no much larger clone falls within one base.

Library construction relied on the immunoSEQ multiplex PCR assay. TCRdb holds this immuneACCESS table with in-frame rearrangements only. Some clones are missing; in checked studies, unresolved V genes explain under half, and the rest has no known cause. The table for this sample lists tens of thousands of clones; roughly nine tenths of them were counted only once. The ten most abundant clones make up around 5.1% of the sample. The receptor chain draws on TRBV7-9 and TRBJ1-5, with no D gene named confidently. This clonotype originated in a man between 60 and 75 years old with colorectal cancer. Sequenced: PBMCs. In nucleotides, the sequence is TGTGCCAGCAGCCTCGGACCTTCGGCCCAGCATTTT. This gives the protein CASSLGPSAQHF.